This TCR beta chain emerged from a study of blood T cell repertoires in COVID-19 (dated by TCRdb to 2020 to 2022). Background on the whole study: Samples from collaborators originated in the United States, Italy and Spain and spanned both the acute and convalescent phases of COVID-19. The prospective study material was composed of cDNA or gDNA derived from T cells, B-cell-depleted T cells, or PBMCs. Subjects who had been exposed to COVID-19, were actively infected with it, or had recovered from it provided the deeply sampled blood TCRbeta repertoires that made up the dataset. The repertoires were released in a freely available public database intended as a resource for research on the immune response to SARS-CoV-2. Samples were obtained from the ongoing ImmuneRACE study (first 160 participants) and from about 1,300 subjects provided by 6 global collaborators. The sample metadata nearly always contained a de-identified subject ID, COVID-19 status, age in years and sex. Where HLA class I and class II types were available, the types were taken from metadata supplied by the sample provider, not from assay-based typing. General conclusions and limits of the study: Clinical and demographic metadata were provided uncurated, with the amount varying by source and participant.

TCRbeta CDR3 regions were amplified from genomic DNA using the immunoSEQ Assay, a bias-controlled multiplex PCR. The study's processing was this. Nucleated cell counts per sample were estimated from amplification of reference gene primers within the assay. To quantify the absolute abundance of each unique TCRbeta CDR3 rearrangement, sequence reads were collapsed and filtered. For each sample, productive Simpson clonality was calculated as the square root of Simpson's diversity index over productive rearrangements. Not all clones reach the TCRdb copy of this immuneACCESS table, which keeps in-frame sequences only. Checked studies attribute under half of the gap to unresolved V genes and leave the rest unexplained. D and trimming were read from the DNA, whereas the V and J calls and clone size are those reported in that table. The table for this sample lists a few hundred thousand clones; roughly 90% of them were counted only once. Approximately 3% of the sample belongs to the ten largest clones.

Compared with germline, V lacks 4 bases and J lacks 4 bases; bases without a gene match: 6. There are 14 amino acids in the CDR3, from cysteine to phenylalanine inclusive. The sequence is cut down to CDR3 DNA, 42 bases in frame from base 1. The germline V gene yields MGHRA for CDR1 and YSYEKL for CDR2. With regard to this clone: This clone's antigen is unknown. The record has no base qualities; no much larger clone is one base away.

One collaborating source in Seattle enrolled patients during active infection and followed them longitudinally through the course of disease. Collaborating institutions collected whole blood in K2EDTA tubes following their own protocols. For TCRbeta analysis, collaborators shipped samples as frozen whole blood, isolated PBMCs, or DNA extracted from either of those sample types. The sample taken for sequencing was peripheral blood. This sequence uses TRBV4-1 and TRBJ2-5, and 7 junction bases match TRBD2. This receptor was taken from a woman in her twenties or thirties with COVID-19, enrolled during active disease. CDR3 sequence: CASSPRLAPETQYF. The nucleotide sequence reads TGCGCCAGCAGCCCTAGACTAGCCCCAGAGACCCAGTACTTC.